These 17 T cell receptor beta chains share one sample of origin, sequenced in a study of shared T cell receptors in the human thymus. The assay was immunoSEQ multiplex PCR, and TCRdb's table has in-frame clones only and misses some. The sample contains hundreds of thousands of clones, 70% to 90% of which appear only once. The same data also went into a second study, on human thymus T cells.

Sequencing was performed on thymocytes. The source of these receptors is a boy under two years old with a congenital heart defect.

The rearrangement joins TRBV4-1 to TRBJ1-3, with 7 bases identical to TRBD1. Germline V gene sequence: CDR1 MGHRA, CDR2 YSYEKL. The CDR3 is made up of 17 amino acids. V gave up 1 base and J gave up 3 bases; unmatched junction bases: 9. CDR3 nucleotides: TGCGCCAGCAGCCAAGCCCAGGGGACAGCGAGTGGAAACACCATATATTTT. Amino acids: CASSQAQGTASGNTIYF.

This sequence joins TRBV28 and TRBJ2-7; D remains ambiguous. CDR3 length: 11 amino acids. The germline V gene encodes CDR1 MDHEN and CDR2 SYDVKM. V was trimmed by 4 bases and J by 3 bases, leaving 4 bases between them. The CDR3 loop reads CASSSIYEQYF. Here the CDR3 DNA reads TGTGCCAGCAGTTCTATCTACGAGCAGTACTTC.

As concerns this clone: Compared with germline, one end of the junction differs, possibly owing to a read error. This sample also contains other DNA sequences that code for the same CDR3. The chain uses TRBV23-1 and TRBJ2-7; D call uncertain. TRBV23-1 is given ORF status, its function remaining uncertain. The CDR3 sequence is 18 residues long. CDR3 sequence: CASSQSQEALPPSYEQYF. The CDR3 DNA reads TGCGCCAGTAGTCAATCGCAAGAGGCTCTCCCACCTTCCTACGAGCAGTACTTC.

The chain carries TRBV2 and TRBJ2-1, with 13 bases fitting TRBD2. Unmatched junction bases numbered 4, after V lost 6 bases and J lost 5 bases. The germline CDR1 and CDR2 sequences are SNHLY and FYNNEI. The CDR3 runs 15 residues. The CDR3 nucleotides read TGTGCCAGCAGCGGGACTAGCGGGAACCACAATGAGCAGTTCTTC. This codes for CASSGTSGNHNEQFF. Combining the CDR3 with reference TRBV2 and TRBJ2-1 gives the whole variable domain EPEVTQTPSHQVTQMGQEVILRCVPISNHLYFYWYRQILGQKVEFLVSFYNNEISEKSEIFDDQFSVERPDGSNFTLKIRSTKLEDSAMYFCASSGTSGNHNEQFFGPGTRLTVL.

V gene TRBV28 combines with J gene TRBJ2-7, with 13 positions matching TRBD2. Trimming removed 6 bases from V and 5 bases from J; junction bases left unmatched: 25. Germline assignment: CDR1 MDHEN and CDR2 SYDVKM. The CDR3 has 21 residues. CDR3 region: CASSRTSGSPEELGLTNEQYF. DNA for the CDR3: TGTGCCAGCAGCCGGACTAGCGGGAGTCCCGAGGAACTAGGGCTCACTAACGAGCAGTACTTC.

This rearrangement joins TRBV4-3 to TRBJ2-3; no clear D gene. V was clipped by 1 base and J by 0 bases, with 11 bases between them. The CDR3 is made up of 16 amino acids. Germline lookup yields CDR1 LGHNA and CDR2 YSLEER. CDR3 sequence: CASSQGPDISTDTQYF. DNA for the CDR3: TGCGCCAGCAGCCAAGGACCAGACATTAGCACAGATACGCAGTATTTT.

The J gene is TRBJ1-5, the V gene TRBV19, with D tentatively TRBD1 (5 bases). This CDR3 comprises 14 residues. Germline V gene data show CDR1 as LNHDA and CDR2 as SQIVND (reference sequence). V was clipped by 7 bases and J by 7 bases, with 17 bases between them. DNA of the CDR3: TGTGCCAGTATGAAACAGGTTTCGTGGCAGCCCCAGCATTTT. This sequence encodes CASMKQVSWQPQHF. Full variable domain (outside the CDR3, taken from reference TRBV19 and TRBJ1-5): DGGITQSPKYLFRKEGQNVTLSCEQNLNHDAMYWYRQDPGQGLRLIYYSQIVNDFQKGDIAEGYSVSREKKESFPLTVTSAQKNPTAFYLCASMKQVSWQPQHFGDGTRLSIL.

The V gene is TRBV5-4, the J gene TRBJ1-3; no reliable D call. CDR1 is SGHNT and CDR2 is YYREEE in the germline V gene (reference sequence). The V and J ends lost 0 bases and 5 bases respectively, with 15 bases between them. CDR3 length: 16 amino acids. The CDR3 bases are TGTGCCAGCAGCTTGGGGCCGAGGCTTGAACGAAACACCATATATTTT. This sequence encodes CASSLGPRLERNTIYF. The full variable domain, in which reference TRBV5-4 and TRBJ1-3 provide the parts outside the CDR3, is ETGVTQSPTHLIKTRGQQVTLRCSSQSGHNTVSWYQQALGQGPQFIFQYYREEENGRGNFPPRFSGLQFPNYSSELNVNALELDDSALYLCASSLGPRLERNTIYFGEGSWLTVV.

This clone was seen a handful of times. This sequence joins TRBV11-3 and TRBJ2-2; 8 positions agree with TRBD1. V trimming: 4 bases; J trimming: 1 base; junction bases outside the gene matches: 5. The germline V gene encodes CDR1 SGHNT and CDR2 YENEEA. This CDR3 comprises 16 residues. The CDR3 region is CASSSAGQVNTGELFF. The CDR3 region has the DNA TGTGCCAGCAGCTCCGCGGGACAGGTGAACACCGGGGAGCTGTTTTTT.

This chain links TRBV29-1 with TRBJ2-7; 8 bases align to TRBD2. The CDR3 loop spans 13 amino acids. Germline CDR1 and CDR2: SQVTM and ANQGSEA. With 0 bases clipped from V and 7 bases from J, the junction kept 5 bases outside the gene matches. The CDR3, as DNA: TGCAGCGTTGAAGACCCCGGGAGGGGAGAGCAGTACTTC. The encoded protein is CSVEDPGRGEQYF.

The genes are TRBV14 and TRBJ2-6; 10 bases agree with TRBD1. The germline V gene encodes CDR1 SGHDN and CDR2 FVKESK. J gave up 2 bases and V 0 bases, and 7 bases lay outside the gene matches. The CDR3 spans 19 residues. In DNA, the CDR3 is TGTGCCAGCAGCCAAGAAGGGAAAGGACAGGGGGCTGGGGCCAACGTCCTGACTTTC. It is translated as CASSQEGKGQGAGANVLTF.

V and J are TRBV29-1 and TRBJ1-2; no definite D call. Germline values: CDR1 SQVTM, CDR2 ANQGSEA. This CDR3 has 15 amino acids. Trimming stripped 6 bases from V and 6 bases from J, with 23 bases between. The CDR3 loop reads CSVPLRSGNPNGYTF. CDR3 nucleotides: TGCAGCGTCCCCCTGAGGTCGGGAAACCCCAATGGCTACACCTTC.

The chain links TRBV20-1 to TRBJ1-5; possibly TRBD1 for D (5 bases). The germline gives CDR1 DFQATT, CDR2 SNEGSKA (reference sequence). The V end was cut by 5 bases, the J end by 7 bases, with 9 bases between. This CDR3 region has 11 residues. The CDR3 DNA follows: TGCAGTGCTGCAGGGCCGCAGCCCCAGCATTTT. This translates into CSAAGPQPQHF.

V and J are TRBV14 and TRBJ2-3; maybe TRBD2 (5 bases). This CDR3 contains 18 residues. Per the germline V gene, CDR1 is SGHDN and CDR2 is FVKESK. V lost 0 bases and J 5 bases, leaving 21 bases between the germline ends. CDR3 DNA: TGTGCCAGCAGCCAAGAGGCCCGTCGTCCGCATGAGGGAGATACGCAGTATTTT. Translated, it gives CASSQEARRPHEGDTQYF.

This chain links TRBV7-3 with TRBJ2-7; D perhaps matches TRBD1 (5 bases). Trimming left V 4 bases short and J 5 bases short, with 9 bases between. This CDR3 has 12 residues. Germline V lookup: CDR1 SGHTA, CDR2 FQGTGA. The CDR3 DNA sequence: TGTGCCAGCAGCTCGGACACCCACGAGCAGTACTTC. Translation: CASSSDTHEQYF.

V is TRBV4-1 and J is TRBJ2-7; 10 bases are a match to TRBD2. The CDR3 consists of 16 residues. The trim removed 4 bases at V and 4 bases at J, leaving 10 bases unmatched. The germline gives CDR1 MGHRA, CDR2 YSYEKL. CDR3 amino acids: CASSPPLTSGQYEQYF. In DNA, the CDR3 is TGCGCCAGCAGCCCCCCCCTGACTAGCGGGCAATACGAGCAGTACTTC.

CDR3 bases: TGCGCCAGCAGCTACGGGGTAAGCGGGGGCTACGAGCAGTACTTC. Translating gives CASSYGVSGGYEQYF. The chain recombines TRBV5-1 with TRBJ2-7, with 8 bases that match TRBD2. Germline CDR1 is SGHRS and CDR2 is YFSETQ. The CDR3 is 15 amino acids. V shed 3 bases and J 3 bases; nucleotides not matched to a gene: 8.